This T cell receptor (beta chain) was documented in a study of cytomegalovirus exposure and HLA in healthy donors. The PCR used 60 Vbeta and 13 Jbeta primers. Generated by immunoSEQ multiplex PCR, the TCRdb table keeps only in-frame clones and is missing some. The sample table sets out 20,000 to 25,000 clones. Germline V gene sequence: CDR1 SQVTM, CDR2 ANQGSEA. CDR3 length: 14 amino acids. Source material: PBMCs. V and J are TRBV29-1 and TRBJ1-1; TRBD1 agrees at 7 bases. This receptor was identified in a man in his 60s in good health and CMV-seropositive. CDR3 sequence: CSTTTGYVGTEAFF. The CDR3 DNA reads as TGCAGTACGACGACAGGGTATGTTGGGACTGAAGCTTTCTTT.